A single sample gave rise to the 25 T cell receptor beta chains below, sequenced in a study of OX40 agonist ivuxolimab in advanced cancers. This table comes from immunoSEQ multiplex PCR, and its TCRdb copy is limited to in-frame clones, with some not included. This sample has 55,000 to 70,000 clones, with around four fifths found just once. Here the sequenced sample was CD4+ or CD8+ T cells sorted from blood, taken in a trial of the OX40 agonist ivuxolimab. These receptors were taken from an adult with an advanced solid tumor such as melanoma, head and neck, liver or kidney cancer.

The CDR3 loop is CASYVSGPLYNEQFF. The CDR3 DNA sequence: TGTGCCAGCTATGTGTCAGGTCCCCTCTACAATGAGCAGTTCTTC. V is TRBV6-5 and J is TRBJ2-1, with no clear D. Trimming pared 8 bases from V and 3 bases from J, leaving 17 bases between. The CDR3 contains 15 residues. CDR1 and CDR2 from the germline V gene are MNHEY and SVGAGI.

This rearrangement joins TRBV6-1 to TRBJ2-7; tentative D call: TRBD1 (5 bases). CDR1 MNHNS and CDR2 SASEGT come from the germline V gene. Between the trimmed V and J ends, which lost 2 bases and 0 bases, there was a span of 14 bases. This CDR3 has 16 amino acids. The CDR3 coding sequence is TGTGCCAGCAGTGAAACGGTGACAGCCCTCTCCTACGAGCAGTACTTC. Protein product: CASSETVTALSYEQYF.

J is TRBJ2-3 and V is TRBV6-1; a weak D match, TRBD1 (6 bases). Trimming took off 2 bases at V and 0 bases at J, with 12 bases between the two ends. The CDR3 totals 16 residues. Germline V gene lookup returns CDR1 MNHNS and CDR2 SASEGT. The chain's CDR3 is CASSERAGESTDTQYF. The CDR3 DNA reads TGTGCCAGCAGTGAACGGGCAGGGGAGAGCACAGATACGCAGTATTTT.

This chain joins TRBV7-6 and TRBJ1-5; D might be TRBD1 (6 bases). Deletions cut 1 base from V and 5 bases from J, with 6 bases between. Germline CDR1 and CDR2: SGHVS and FNYEAQ. The CDR3 runs to 13 residues. The CDR3 loop reads CASSLGTDQPQHF. CDR3 sequence (DNA): TGTGCCAGCAGCTTAGGGACAGATCAGCCCCAGCATTTT.

The V gene is TRBV10-2, the J gene TRBJ1-2; D gene ambiguous. The CDR3 spans 14 residues. Germline V gives CDR1 WSHSY, CDR2 SAAADI. Trimming pared 2 bases from V and 8 bases from J, leaving 15 bases between. The CDR3 DNA is TGCGCCAGCAGTGAGGAAGTAGGCGCGGTGGGCTACACCTTC. Protein sequence: CASSEEVGAVGYTF.

The chain has TRBV19 and TRBJ2-3; tentative D call: TRBD1 (6 bases). Deletions cut 8 bases from V and 1 base from J, with 13 bases between. CDR3 length: 14 amino acids. The germline V gene encodes CDR1 LNHDA and CDR2 SQIVND (reference sequence). CDR3 nucleotides: TGTGCCAGTTCTGACAGGCGTCGCACAGATACGCAGTATTTT. Translated, it gives CASSDRRRTDTQYF.

The chain recombines TRBV5-1 with TRBJ2-1, with TRBD2 as a possible D gene (7 bases). Germline lookup yields CDR1 SGHRS and CDR2 YFSETQ. The CDR3 is 14 amino acids. Trimming stripped 5 bases from V and 5 bases from J, with 14 bases between. The CDR3 bases are TGCGCCAGCAGTTGGGCGGGGGCCAACAATGAGCAGTTCTTC. It yields the protein CASSWAGANNEQFF.

V usage is TRBV29-1 and J usage is TRBJ2-2, with D unclear. The CDR3 contains 13 residues. Germline CDR1 and CDR2: SQVTM and ANQGSEA. V lost 3 bases and J lost 1, with 6 bases in between. In DNA form, the CDR3 reads TGCAGCGTTGATTACGAGAACACCGGGGAGCTGTTTTTT. Translation: CSVDYENTGELFF.

Points on this clone: The sample holds other DNA sequences that translate to the same CDR3. The V gene is TRBV5-6, the J gene TRBJ2-3; D not certain. V was shortened by 0 bases and J by 2 bases, with 4 bases between the two germline ends. The CDR3 consists of 13 residues. The germline gives CDR1 SGHDT, CDR2 YYEEEE. The DNA of the CDR3 is TGTGCCAGCAGCTTGGGTTTCACAGATACGCAGTATTTT. Translated: CASSLGFTDTQYF.

The chain has TRBV5-1 and TRBJ2-3; D is unclear. CDR1 and CDR2 from the germline V gene are SGHRS and YFSETQ. Trimming cost V 4 bases and J 4 bases, with 13 bases left between them. The CDR3 is 14 residues long. In nucleotides, the CDR3 is TGCGCCAGCAGCCTGGGCATGTCAGCAGATACGCAGTATTTT. Protein: CASSLGMSADTQYF.

This clone was detected only a few times. V and J are TRBV7-8 and TRBJ2-1, with D unresolved. In germline, CDR1 is SGHVS, CDR2 FQNEAQ. This CDR3 is built from 13 residues. The V gene lost 1 base and the J gene lost 5 bases, with 6 bases spanning the gap. CDR3 in DNA: TGTGCCAGCAGCTTAGACAGTGACAATGAGCAGTTCTTC. Its protein is CASSLDSDNEQFF.

The chain has TRBV7-2 and TRBJ2-3, with 7 bases aligning to TRBD2. CDR3 length: 15 amino acids. J lost 4 bases, V lost 4 bases, and 8 bases had no gene match. The V gene's germline CDR1 is SGHTA and CDR2 FQGNSA. CDR3 nucleotide sequence: TGTGCCAGCAGCTCACGGGGAGGGTCCTCAGATACGCAGTATTTT. Translating gives CASSSRGGSSDTQYF.

This sequence joins TRBV27 and TRBJ1-2; 10 positions agree with TRBD1. The ends lost 5 bases at V and 0 bases at J; junction bases unmatched: 9. The CDR3 is 17 amino acids. The germline V gene has CDR1 MNHEY and CDR2 SMNVEV (reference sequence). CDR3: CASSKNSGQGANYGYTF. The CDR3 DNA reads TGTGCCAGCAGTAAAAATTCAGGACAGGGGGCTAACTATGGCTACACCTTC.

The V gene is TRBV19, the J gene TRBJ2-5, with D unresolved. This CDR3 has 13 residues. Per the germline V gene, CDR1 is LNHDA and CDR2 is SQIVND (reference sequence). V shed 2 bases and J shed 2 bases, with 6 bases lying between them. The CDR3 region has the DNA TGTGCCAGTAGTATATCTACTCAAGAGACCCAGTACTTC. Its translation is CASSISTQETQYF.

The V gene is TRBV29-1, the J gene TRBJ2-5, with a possible D match to TRBD2 (6 bases). Gene TRBJ2-7 matches the end of the DNA better, so the J call may be wrong. Germline CDR1 reads SQVTM; CDR2 reads ANQGSEA. The CDR3 covers 13 residues. The CDR3 is CSVETGTLYEQYF. In DNA, the CDR3 is TGCAGCGTTGAGACCGGGACTCTCTACGAGCAGTACTTC.

This clone was recorded only once. V and J are TRBV10-3 and TRBJ1-2; TRBD1 might be the D (6 bases). V was shortened by 11 bases and J by 0 bases, with 13 bases between the two germline ends. The germline gives CDR1 ENHRY, CDR2 SYGVKD. The CDR3 sequence is 13 residues long. The CDR3 sequence is CAATGTPNYGYTF. The CDR3 coding sequence is TGTGCCGCTACAGGGACCCCTAACTATGGCTACACCTTC.

This clone was seen once. The chain couples TRBV6-1 to TRBJ2-3, with D perhaps assigned TRBD1 or TRBD2 (5 bases each). This CDR3 contains 15 residues. The V end was cut by 4 bases, the J end by 1 base, with 12 bases between. Germline CDR1 is MNHNS and CDR2 is SASEGT. The CDR3 is CASSVGMGGTDTQYF. In nucleotides, the CDR3 is TGTGCCAGCAGTGTAGGCATGGGGGGCACAGATACGCAGTATTTT.

The chain uses TRBV27 and TRBJ2-1; 13 nucleotides match TRBD2. This CDR3 is 16 amino acids long. CDR1 and CDR2 from the germline V gene are MNHEY and SMNVEV (reference sequence). V dropped 5 bases and J dropped 7; count of bases not matched to a gene: 8. CDR3 amino acids: CASSRFTSGGVNEQFF. The CDR3 region has the DNA TGTGCCAGCAGTCGCTTTACTAGCGGGGGGGTGAATGAGCAGTTCTTC.

A single count supports this clone. The chain couples TRBV4-1 to TRBJ1-2, with D tentatively TRBD1 (5 bases). V lost 6 bases and J 5 bases, leaving 31 bases between the germline ends. CDR3 length: 19 amino acids. Germline V gene lookup returns CDR1 MGHRA and CDR2 YSYEKL. The CDR3 coding sequence is TGCGCCAGCAGTCAGCGGTTATCCTTTGGGGCAGACGAGTTTTATGGCTACACCTTC. Protein sequence: CASSQRLSFGADEFYGYTF.

This clone was seen many times. The chain joins TRBV11-1 to TRBJ1-2, with unresolved D. This CDR3 is 13 amino acids long. V lost 3 bases to trimming and J lost 2 bases, with 7 bases between them. Germline lookup yields CDR1 SGHAT and CDR2 FQDESV (reference sequence). CDR3 sequence reads: CASSFPGNYGYTF. DNA for the CDR3: TGTGCCAGCAGCTTTCCGGGAAACTATGGCTACACCTTC.

V is TRBV4-1 and J is TRBJ1-3; unclear D gene. The length of the CDR3 is 15 residues. Germline V lookup: CDR1 MGHRA, CDR2 YSYEKL. The V end lost 4 bases, the J end lost 2 bases, and 12 bases lay between the germline ends. CDR3 nucleotide sequence: TGCGCCAGCAGCCGAACCCCCGTGGCTGGAAACACCATATATTTT. It encodes CASSRTPVAGNTIYF.

The chain has TRBV5-4 and TRBJ1-1, with D possibly matching TRBD1 (6 bases). Trimming stripped 3 bases from V and 0 bases from J, with 12 bases between. The CDR3 runs 15 residues. Germline loops: CDR1 SGHNT, CDR2 YYREEE (reference sequence). CDR3 amino acids: CASSSPGTLNTEAFF. The CDR3, as DNA: TGTGCCAGCAGCTCTCCCGGGACACTGAACACTGAAGCTTTCTTT.

The V gene is TRBV5-1, the J gene TRBJ1-1, with TRBD1 as a possible D gene (6 bases). V was trimmed by 4 bases and J by 3 bases, leaving 13 bases between them. CDR1 is SGHRS and CDR2 is YFSETQ in the germline V gene. This CDR3 region has 14 residues. CDR3 coding DNA: TGCGCCAGCAGCCTACAGGGAGACGACACTGAAGCTTTCTTT. It codes for CASSLQGDDTEAFF.

This clone was seen a few times. CDR3 region: CASSWGGVDYNEQFF. Written as DNA, the CDR3 is TGCGCCAGCAGCTGGGGTGGGGTTGATTACAATGAGCAGTTCTTC. The chain employs TRBV5-1 and TRBJ2-1; D remains unclear. Trimming removed 3 bases from V and 4 bases from J, with 14 bases in between. Per the germline V gene, CDR1 is SGHRS and CDR2 is YFSETQ. The CDR3 has 15 residues.

The V gene is TRBV21-1, the J gene TRBJ1-4. TRBV21-1 has pseudogene status. This CDR3 has 16 residues. The CDR3 sequence: CASSPRKGGEEEKLFF. As DNA, the CDR3 is TGTGCCAGCAGCCCTCGAAAGGGGGGGGAGGAGGAAAAACTGTTTTTT.